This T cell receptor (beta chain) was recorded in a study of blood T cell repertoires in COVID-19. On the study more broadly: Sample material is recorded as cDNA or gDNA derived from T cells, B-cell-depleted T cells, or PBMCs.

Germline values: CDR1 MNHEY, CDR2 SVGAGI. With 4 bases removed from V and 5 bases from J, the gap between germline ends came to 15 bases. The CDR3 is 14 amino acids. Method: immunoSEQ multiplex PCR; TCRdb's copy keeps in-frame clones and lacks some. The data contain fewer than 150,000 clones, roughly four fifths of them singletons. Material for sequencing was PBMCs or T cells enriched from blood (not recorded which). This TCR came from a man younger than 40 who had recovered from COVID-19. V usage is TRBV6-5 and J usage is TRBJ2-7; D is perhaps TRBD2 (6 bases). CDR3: CASSWRLASDEQYF. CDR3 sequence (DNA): TGTGCCAGCAGTTGGCGCCTAGCGAGCGACGAGCAGTACTTC.